This is a list of T cell receptor beta chains from one sample in a study of lymphopenia after photon versus proton radiotherapy. Method: immunoSEQ multiplex PCR; TCRdb's copy keeps in-frame clones and lacks some. The table lists about 19,000 clones, about 93% of them singletons, with 5.5% to 7.5% in the top ten. This specimen consisted of peripheral blood, obtained from a patient treated with photon-based radiotherapy. These receptors were taken from a man aged 60 to 75 with pancreatic cancer. Each CDR3 is given with its conserved first and last residue. The order of the fields is D gene, J gene, CDR3 length, clone size, V gene, CDR3 DNA, CDR3 protein. The D gene is left open where the match is weak. Clone size, where shown, is once, few, many, or a class for clones that have expanded.

d_call: TRBD2; j_call: TRBJ2-5; cdr3_length: 14; clone_size: NA; v_call: TRBV10-3; cdr3_nt: TGTGCCATCAGTGACCCTAGCGGAGAGGAGACCCAGTACTTC; cdr3_aa: CAISDPSGEETQYF
d_call: NA; j_call: TRBJ1-5; cdr3_length: 12; clone_size: NA; v_call: TRBV29-1; cdr3_nt: TGCAGCGTTGGGGCTGACAATCAGCCCCAGCATTTT; cdr3_aa: CSVGADNQPQHF
d_call: TRBD1; j_call: TRBJ1-1; cdr3_length: 14; clone_size: NA; v_call: TRBV6-1; cdr3_nt: TGTGCCAGCGATTACCGACAGGGAGGCACTGAAGCTTTCTTT; cdr3_aa: CASDYRQGGTEAFF
d_call: TRBD2; j_call: TRBJ2-1; cdr3_length: 16; clone_size: NA; v_call: TRBV18; cdr3_nt: TGTGCCAGCTCACCATCCCTGGGCGGGGGGGCGTATGAGCAGTTCTTC; cdr3_aa: CASSPSLGGGAYEQFF
d_call: TRBD2; j_call: TRBJ2-5; cdr3_length: 16; clone_size: NA; v_call: TRBV19; cdr3_nt: TGTGCCAGTAGTATTTCCCAACTAGCGGGGCAAGAGACCCAGTACTTC; cdr3_aa: CASSISQLAGQETQYF
d_call: NA; j_call: TRBJ2-1; cdr3_length: 15; clone_size: once; v_call: TRBV4-3; cdr3_nt: TGCGCCAGCAGCCAAGGGGCGGGGCCCTACAATGAGCAGTTCTTC; cdr3_aa: CASSQGAGPYNEQFF
d_call: NA; j_call: TRBJ2-5; cdr3_length: 13; clone_size: NA; v_call: TRBV5-1; cdr3_nt: TGCGCCAGCAGCATTAGCGAATTCAAGCCCCAGTACTTC; cdr3_aa: CASSISEFKPQYF
d_call: TRBD1; j_call: TRBJ2-1; cdr3_length: 13; clone_size: NA; v_call: TRBV14; cdr3_nt: TGTGCCAGCAGTAGACAGGGCTACAATGAGCAGTTCTTC; cdr3_aa: CASSRQGYNEQFF
d_call: TRBD1; j_call: TRBJ1-5; cdr3_length: 16; clone_size: NA; v_call: TRBV6-4; cdr3_nt: TGTGCCAGCAGTGACTCGACAGGGGGAGTTTATCAGCCCCAGCATTTT; cdr3_aa: CASSDSTGGVYQPQHF
d_call: NA; j_call: TRBJ2-1; cdr3_length: 13; clone_size: NA; v_call: TRBV19; cdr3_nt: TGTGCCAGTAGTATAGGGGGCCCCAATGAGCAGTTCTTC; cdr3_aa: CASSIGGPNEQFF
d_call: TRBD1; j_call: TRBJ2-7; cdr3_length: 11; clone_size: NA; v_call: TRBV20-1; cdr3_nt: TGCAGTGCTGAGAACAGGGGGGAGCAGTACTTC; cdr3_aa: CSAENRGEQYF
d_call: TRBD2; j_call: TRBJ2-4; cdr3_length: 15; clone_size: NA; v_call: TRBV27; cdr3_nt: TGTGCCAGCAGCCCCTGGGCGGGGGGGGAAAACATTCAGTACTTC; cdr3_aa: CASSPWAGGENIQYF
d_call: NA; j_call: TRBJ1-2; cdr3_length: 13; clone_size: NA; v_call: TRBV6-6; cdr3_nt: TGTGCCAGCAGTTACTCCGAAGGGAGGGGCTACACCTTC; cdr3_aa: CASSYSEGRGYTF
d_call: TRBD1; j_call: TRBJ2-5; cdr3_length: 14; clone_size: NA; v_call: TRBV7-2; cdr3_nt: TGTGCCAGCAGCGCGGGACAGGGAGGAAAGACCCAGTACTTC; cdr3_aa: CASSAGQGGKTQYF
d_call: TRBD1; j_call: TRBJ1-3; cdr3_length: 13; clone_size: NA; v_call: TRBV5-6; cdr3_nt: TGTGCCAGCAGCACAGGGGAGGGAAACACCATATATTTT; cdr3_aa: CASSTGEGNTIYF